The clone carrying this T cell receptor beta chain was counted between two and nine times. These data are taken from a study of cytomegalovirus exposure and HLA in healthy donors. Use of 60 Vbeta and 13 Jbeta primers characterized the PCR. Assay: immunoSEQ multiplex PCR; the TCRdb copy retains only in-frame clones and omits some. The profile shows roughly 150,000 clones, around four fifths of them singletons. In nominal health when sampled, donors likely had unrecorded immune exposures nonetheless. Germline CDR1 is SGHDT and CDR2 is YYEEEE. Trimming cost V 0 bases and J 7 bases, with 11 bases left between them. CDR3 length equals 13 residues.

This receptor was identified in a young man in good health and CMV-seronegative. The material sequenced was PBMCs. The chain recombines TRBV5-6 with TRBJ2-7; perhaps TRBD1 as D (5 bases). CDR3 sequence (DNA): TGTGCCAGCAGCTTGGTCTCAGGGTTTGAGCAGTACTTC. Translation gives CASSLVSGFEQYF.